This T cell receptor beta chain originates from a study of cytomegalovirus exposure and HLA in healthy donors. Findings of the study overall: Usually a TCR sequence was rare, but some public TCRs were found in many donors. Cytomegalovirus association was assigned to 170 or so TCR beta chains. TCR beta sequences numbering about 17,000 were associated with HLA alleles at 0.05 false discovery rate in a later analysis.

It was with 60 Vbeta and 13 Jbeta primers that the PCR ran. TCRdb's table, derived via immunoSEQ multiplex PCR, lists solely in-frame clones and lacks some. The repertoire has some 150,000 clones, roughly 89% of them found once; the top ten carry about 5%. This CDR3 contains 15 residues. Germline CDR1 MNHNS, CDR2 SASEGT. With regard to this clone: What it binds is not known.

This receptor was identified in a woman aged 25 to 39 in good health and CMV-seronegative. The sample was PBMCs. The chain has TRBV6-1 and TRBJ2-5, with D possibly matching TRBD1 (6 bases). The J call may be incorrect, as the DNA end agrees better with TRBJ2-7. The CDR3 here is CASSATQGSSYEQYF. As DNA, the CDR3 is TGTGCCAGCAGTGCCACTCAGGGGAGTTCCTACGAGCAGTACTTC.